This entry concerns a single TCR beta chain. Germline CDR1 MNHEY, CDR2 SMNVEV (reference sequence). J was trimmed by 6 bases and V by 6 bases; bases with no gene match: 3. The CDR3 is 14 amino acids. The data are from a study of blood T cell repertoires in COVID-19. Study at large: T cells, B-cell-depleted T cells, or PBMCs supplied cDNA or gDNA.

Per the authors' pipeline: Reference gene primer amplification gave estimated nucleated cell counts. TCRdb keeps only in-frame clones here, not all; method: immunoSEQ multiplex PCR. V, J and clone size are taken as reported in that table, and D and trimming were inferred from the DNA itself. The sample holds approximately 140,000 clones, roughly 84% seen once. The chain carries TRBV27 and TRBJ1-6; 9 nucleotides agree with TRBD1. The TCR originated in a woman aged 55-70 years with acute or convalescent COVID-19. Sample: peripheral blood. The CDR3 loop reads CASSSQGANSPLHF. The CDR3 DNA reads as TGTGCCAGCAGCTCACAGGGGGCTAATTCACCCCTCCACTTT.